What follows is one T cell receptor beta chain and its context. This record belongs to a study of shared clonotypes between healthy human individuals. Turning to the study itself: Three plates were used per donor for CD4 naive, three for CD4 memory, two for CD8 naive and one for CD8 memory.

CDR1 and CDR2 from the germline V gene are SGHAT and FQNNGV. The CDR3 is 15 residues long. V was shortened by 4 bases and J by 4 bases, with 13 bases between the two germline ends. Profiling relied on immunoSEQ multiplex PCR, and the TCRdb table lists in-frame clones only, not all of them. The sample carries some 2,500,000 clones, over 85% recorded once. Sequencing input: naive CD4+ T cells from PBMCs. Subset noted: CD45RA+ positively selected. The origin of this receptor is a man between 18 and 29 years old in good health. Some clones in this sample may be carry-over from other donors' samples. The chain combines TRBV11-2 with TRBJ1-4, with D possibly matching TRBD1 (5 bases). The CDR3 DNA reads as TGTGCCAGCAGCTCCGGGACGGAGGTTAATGAAAAACTGTTTTTT. Encoded protein: CASSSGTEVNEKLFF.